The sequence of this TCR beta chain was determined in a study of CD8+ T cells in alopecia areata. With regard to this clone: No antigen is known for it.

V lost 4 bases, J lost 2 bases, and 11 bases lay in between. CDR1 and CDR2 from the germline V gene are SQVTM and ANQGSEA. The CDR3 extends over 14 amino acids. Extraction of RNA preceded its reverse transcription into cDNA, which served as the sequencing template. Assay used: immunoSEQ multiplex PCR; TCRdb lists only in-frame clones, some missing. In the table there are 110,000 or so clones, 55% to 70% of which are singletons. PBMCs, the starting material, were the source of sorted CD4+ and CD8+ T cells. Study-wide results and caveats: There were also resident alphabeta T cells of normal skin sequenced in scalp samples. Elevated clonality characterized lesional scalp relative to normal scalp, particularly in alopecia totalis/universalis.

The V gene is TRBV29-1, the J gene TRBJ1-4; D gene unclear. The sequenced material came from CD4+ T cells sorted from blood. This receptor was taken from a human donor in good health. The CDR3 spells CSVAGSRTNEKLFF. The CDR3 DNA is TGCAGCGTTGCTGGGAGTCGGACTAATGAAAAACTGTTTTTT.